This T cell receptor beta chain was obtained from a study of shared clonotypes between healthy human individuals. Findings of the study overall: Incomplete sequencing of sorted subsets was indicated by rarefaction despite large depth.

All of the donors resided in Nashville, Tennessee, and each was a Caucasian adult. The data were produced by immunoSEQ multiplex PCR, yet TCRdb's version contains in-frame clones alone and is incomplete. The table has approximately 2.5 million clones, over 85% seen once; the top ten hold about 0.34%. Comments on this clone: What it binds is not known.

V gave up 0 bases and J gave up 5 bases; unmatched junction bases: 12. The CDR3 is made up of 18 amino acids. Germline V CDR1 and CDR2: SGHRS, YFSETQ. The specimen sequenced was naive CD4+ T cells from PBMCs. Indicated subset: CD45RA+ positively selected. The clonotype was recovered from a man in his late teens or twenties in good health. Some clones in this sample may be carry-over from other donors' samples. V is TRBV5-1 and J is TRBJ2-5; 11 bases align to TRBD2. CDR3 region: CASSLAPLLAGEQETQYF. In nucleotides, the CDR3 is TGCGCCAGCAGCTTGGCCCCGTTACTAGCGGGAGAGCAGGAGACCCAGTACTTC.